This T cell receptor beta chain was documented in a study of cytomegalovirus exposure and HLA in healthy donors. General observations from the study: A later look showed TCR association rates differing by HLA locus, highest for DRB1 and lowest for HLA-C. In vitro assays verified that a few CMV-associated chains recognized CMV antigens specifically. Rarity characterized most TCR sequences, yet some public TCRs appeared in many donors.

As for this clone: The antigen is not known.

The PCR contained 60 Vbeta and 13 Jbeta primers. Clones were read by immunoSEQ multiplex PCR, and TCRdb kept only the in-frame ones, dropping some. The sample records about 150,000 clones, roughly 85% being singletons. Sample: PBMCs. The receptor was isolated from a woman between 18 and 30 years old in good health and CMV-seronegative.

This chain's CDR3 is CASSLTGYEQYF. The CDR3 DNA is TGTGCCAGCAGCTTGACTGGCTACGAGCAGTACTTC. This chain joins TRBV5-5 and TRBJ2-7, with D unresolved. With 1 base removed from V and 3 bases from J, the gap between germline ends came to 5 bases. CDR1 is SGHKS, CDR2 YYEKEE, per germline (reference sequence). This CDR3 comprises 12 residues.